A selection of T cell receptor beta chains follows, all from one sample in a study of cytomegalovirus exposure and HLA in healthy donors. TCRdb keeps only in-frame clones here, not all; method: immunoSEQ multiplex PCR. The data contain under 110,000 clones, 75% of them singletons. The sample taken for sequencing was PBMCs. These receptors all come from a male donor in good health and CMV-seropositive. The CDR3 runs from the conserved cysteine through the conserved F or W. A D gene is named only where the DNA matches it firmly. Clone size appears in some rows only: once, few, many, or a class for an expanded clone.

v_gene	abundance	j_gene	d_gene	CDR3aa	CDR3nt
TRBV4-2	few	TRBJ2-3	TRBD2	CASSQDLGLAGGDTQYF	TGTGCCAGCAGCCAAGATCTCGGACTAGCGGGAGGAGATACGCAGTATTTT
TRBV6-4	NA	TRBJ1-2	NA	CASSALVGSNYGYTF	TGTGCCAGCAGTGCTCTCGTCGGGTCTAACTATGGCTACACCTTC
TRBV6-1	once	TRBJ1-5	TRBD1	CASSVGSTGISDQPQHF	TGTGCCAGCAGTGTTGGATCGACAGGGATTAGCGATCAGCCCCAGCATTTT
TRBV28	NA	TRBJ1-2	TRBD1	CASSPIRGQTLYGYTF	TGTGCCAGCAGTCCCATCCGGGGACAGACCCTCTATGGCTACACCTTC
TRBV28	NA	TRBJ1-1	TRBD1	CASSRAYRGSNTEAFF	TGTGCCAGCAGTCGGGCTTACAGGGGGTCGAACACTGAAGCTTTCTTT
TRBV7-9	NA	TRBJ2-3	NA	CASSYQGGSTDTQYF	TGTGCCAGCAGCTATCAGGGAGGAAGCACAGATACGCAGTATTTT
TRBV9	NA	TRBJ2-7	TRBD2	CASSVQPGLADEQYF	TGTGCCAGCAGCGTCCAACCGGGACTAGCAGACGAGCAGTACTTC
TRBV18	NA	TRBJ1-2	NA	CASSPGTGGYTF	TGTGCCAGCTCACCAGGCACCGGGGGCTACACCTTC
TRBV7-9	NA	TRBJ1-1	TRBD1	CSSSLGAGGRF	TGTTCCAGCAGCTTAGGAGCAGGGGGGCGCTTT
TRBV11-2	NA	TRBJ2-1	NA	CASSRDEQFF	TGTGCCAGCAGCCGCGATGAGCAGTTCTTC
TRBV6-5	once	TRBJ2-3	NA	CASSSQYTDTQYF	TGTGCCAGCAGTTCACAGTACACAGATACGCAGTATTTT
TRBV7-2	NA	TRBJ2-1	TRBD2	CASSWVAGGSYNEQFF	TGTGCCAGCAGCTGGGTAGCGGGAGGGTCCTACAATGAGCAGTTCTTC
TRBV6-5	NA	TRBJ1-2	TRBD1	CASSRQGSYGYTF	TGTGCCAGCAGTAGACAGGGGTCCTATGGCTACACCTTC
TRBV6-5	NA	TRBJ1-2	NA	CASSYAATNYGYTF	TGTGCCAGCAGTTACGCGGCAACTAACTATGGCTACACCTTC
TRBV28	NA	TRBJ2-4	TRBD1	CASSSKGAAKNIQYF	TGTGCCAGCAGCTCCAAGGGGGCAGCCAAAAACATTCAGTACTTC
TRBV11-1	NA	TRBJ2-5	NA	CASSLGDRFQETQYF	TGTGCCAGCAGCTTAGGAGACAGATTCCAAGAGACCCAGTACTTC
TRBV7-2	NA	TRBJ1-3	TRBD1	CASSGRGSGNTIYF	TGTGCCAGCAGCGGCAGGGGGAGTGGAAACACCATATATTTT
TRBV4-3	few	TRBJ1-1	TRBD1	CASSPGQGLQNTEAFF	TGCGCCAGCAGCCCCGGACAGGGACTTCAGAACACTGAAGCTTTCTTT
TRBV6-4	few	TRBJ1-1	NA	CASSDREGTEAFF	TGTGCCAGCAGTGACAGGGAGGGCACTGAAGCTTTCTTT
TRBV29-1	NA	TRBJ1-1	TRBD1	CSVGQGASEAFF	TGCAGCGTCGGACAGGGGGCGAGTGAAGCTTTCTTT
TRBV28	NA	TRBJ1-4	TRBD1	CASRTLPGTVEKLFF	TGTGCCAGCAGAACCCTACCCGGGACAGTTGAAAAACTGTTTTTT
TRBV5-1	NA	TRBJ2-7	TRBD1	CASSLTGQKYEQYF	TGCGCCAGCAGCTTGACGGGACAGAAATACGAGCAGTACTTC
TRBV4-2	NA	TRBJ2-7	NA	CASSQDRARSTGEQYF	TGTGCCAGCAGCCAAGATAGGGCCCGGAGTACGGGGGAGCAGTACTTC
TRBV7-8	NA	TRBJ2-7	TRBD1	CASSQDRFEQYF	TGTGCCAGCAGCCAGGACAGGTTCGAGCAGTACTTC
TRBV11-2	few	TRBJ1-5	TRBD1	CASSLAQGNQPQHF	TGTGCCAGCAGCTTAGCACAGGGGAATCAGCCCCAGCATTTT
TRBV19	NA	TRBJ1-5	NA	CATVDGGFDQPQHF	TGTGCCACCGTGGACGGGGGATTTGACCAGCCCCAGCATTTT
TRBV6-6	NA	TRBJ2-3	NA	CASSYSLVPDTQYF	TGTGCCAGCAGCTATAGCTTAGTCCCAGATACGCAGTATTTT
TRBV11-2	NA	TRBJ2-5	NA	CASSLQQGGGQETQYF	TGTGCCAGCAGCTTACAACAGGGTGGGGGCCAAGAGACCCAGTACTTC
TRBV6-5	NA	TRBJ1-1	NA	CASSYSSQGDTEAFF	TGTGCCAGCAGTTACTCGTCGCAGGGCGACACTGAAGCTTTCTTT
TRBV9	NA	TRBJ1-2	TRBD1	CASSVLGTGGSYPF	TGTGCCAGCAGCGTTCTCGGGACAGGGGGGAGCTACCCCTTC
TRBV5-1	NA	TRBJ2-5	NA	CASSFQGQETQYF	TGCGCCAGCAGTTTCCAGGGGCAAGAGACCCAGTACTTC
TRBV15	NA	TRBJ1-1	NA	CATSRTYIRQSLDTEAFF	TGTGCCACCAGCAGAACCTACATTAGACAGAGTCTGGACACTGAAGCTTTCTTT
TRBV7-9	NA	TRBJ1-4	NA	CASSEKRVPAGREKLFF	TGTGCCAGCAGCGAGAAAAGAGTCCCAGCTGGGAGAGAAAAACTGTTTTTT
TRBV19	NA	TRBJ1-1	TRBD1	CASSRDREVRNTEAFF	TGTGCCAGTAGTCGGGACAGGGAGGTCCGCAACACTGAAGCTTTCTTT
TRBV30	NA	TRBJ1-6	NA	CAWSVQGGSPLHF	TGTGCCTGGAGTGTACAGGGCGGGTCACCCCTCCACTTT
TRBV9	NA	TRBJ1-1	NA	CASSSQMNTEAFF	TGTGCCAGCAGCTCCCAGATGAACACTGAAGCTTTCTTT
TRBV9	NA	TRBJ2-7	NA	CASSVVAFKDSFLYEQYF	TGTGCCAGCAGCGTAGTGGCCTTCAAGGACAGCTTTTTATACGAGCAGTACTTC
TRBV27	once	TRBJ2-1	TRBD2	CASRLAGGSSYNEQFF	TGTGCCAGCAGACTAGCGGGGGGAAGCTCCTACAATGAGCAGTTCTTC
TRBV9	NA	TRBJ2-3	TRBD2	CASSVGPSGGPLDTDTQYF	TGTGCCAGCAGCGTAGGCCCTAGCGGGGGGCCACTTGACACAGATACGCAGTATTTT